This TCR beta chain comes out of a study of shared clonotypes between healthy human individuals. Study at large: Each donor contributed plates that comprised three CD4 naive, three CD4 memory, two CD8 naive and one CD8 memory. General study findings and limits: Around 5% of naive CD4 clonotypes were shared across a few donors.

Authors' methods: Filtering of immunoSEQ junctional sequences could not match full-length read filtering. TCRdb's copy holds only in-frame clones and misses some; the assay was immunoSEQ multiplex PCR. For V, J and clone size, that table is used; D and trimming come from the DNA. The data show 800,000 to 950,000 clones, about 96% seen once. Remarks on this clone: Its antigen is as yet unknown.

As defined, naive CD8 cells were CD45RO-negative and positively selected for CCR7, with terminally differentiated effector memory CD45RA+ cells excluded. Healthy and HIV-negative, the adult donors had no recent acute infections or vaccinations. The origin of this receptor is a man younger than 40 in good health. Sequenced sample: naive CD8+ T cells sorted from blood.

The CDR3 protein is CASRFRDSTYEQYF. The CDR3 DNA is TGTGCCAGTAGATTCCGGGACAGTACCTACGAGCAGTACTTC. The V gene is TRBV19, the J gene TRBJ2-7, with 7 bases identical to TRBD1. This CDR3 spans 14 amino acids. V shed 6 bases and J 2 bases; nucleotides not matched to a gene: 7. Germline-derived CDR1 and CDR2 are LNHDA and SQIVND (reference sequence).